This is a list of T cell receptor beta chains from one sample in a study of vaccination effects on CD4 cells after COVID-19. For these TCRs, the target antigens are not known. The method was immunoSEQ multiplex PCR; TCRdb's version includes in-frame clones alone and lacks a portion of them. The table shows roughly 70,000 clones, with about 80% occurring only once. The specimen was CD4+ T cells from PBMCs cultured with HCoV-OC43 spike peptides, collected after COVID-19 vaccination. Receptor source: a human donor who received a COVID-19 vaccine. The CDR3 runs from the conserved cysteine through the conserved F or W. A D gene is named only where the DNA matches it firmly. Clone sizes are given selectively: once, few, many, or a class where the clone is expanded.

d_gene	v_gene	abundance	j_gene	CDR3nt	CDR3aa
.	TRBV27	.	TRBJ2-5	TGTGCCAGCAGCAAACGTGGGGGTTATGAGACCCAGTACTTC	CASSKRGGYETQYF
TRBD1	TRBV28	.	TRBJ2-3	TGTGCCAGCAGTTCCCCGGGACAGGGCACAGATACGCAGTATTTT	CASSSPGQGTDTQYF
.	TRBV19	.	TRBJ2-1	TGTGCCAGTAGTATAGGCGGCGGGCTTGGGTACAATGAGCAGTTCTTC	CASSIGGGLGYNEQFF
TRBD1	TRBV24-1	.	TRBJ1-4	TGTGCCACCAGTGCCGGAGTCCTTGGACAGGGAAATGAAAAACTGTTTTTT	CATSAGVLGQGNEKLFF
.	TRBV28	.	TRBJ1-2	TGTGCCAGCAGTGTCGGGACTCTTGGCTACACCTTC	CASSVGTLGYTF
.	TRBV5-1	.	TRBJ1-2	TGCGCCAGCAGCTTGGCCCGAGGTGTGGAAGGCTACACCTTC	CASSLARGVEGYTF
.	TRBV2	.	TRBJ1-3	TGTGCCAGCATGAAGGAGTACTCTGGAAACACCATATATTTT	CASMKEYSGNTIYF
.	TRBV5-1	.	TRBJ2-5	TGCGCCAGCAGCCCCGGGCGGGGATCGGAGACCCAGTACTTC	CASSPGRGSETQYF
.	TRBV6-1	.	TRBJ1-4	TGTGCCAGCAGTGTCCCCGGCGGACCATCAACTAATGAAAAACTGTTTTTT	CASSVPGGPSTNEKLFF
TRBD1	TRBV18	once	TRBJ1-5	TGTGCCAGCTCACCAAGGGGACAGGGCTTTCAGCCCCAGCATTTT	CASSPRGQGFQPQHF
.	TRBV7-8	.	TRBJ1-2	TGTGCCAGCAGCTCCCGATCACAGGGCGGAGGCTACACCTTC	CASSSRSQGGGYTF
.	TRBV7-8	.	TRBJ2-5	TGTGCCAGCAGCTTAGATGTGCAGGGGAGGGAGACCCAGTACTTC	CASSLDVQGRETQYF
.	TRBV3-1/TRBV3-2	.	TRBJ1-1	TGTGCCAGCAGCCAAGAGGTACGCGGAACTGAAGCTTTCTTT	CASSQEVRGTEAFF
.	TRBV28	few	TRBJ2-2	TGTGCCAGCAGTGGGGGGTCGGCGAACACCGGGGAGCTGTTTTTT	CASSGGSANTGELFF
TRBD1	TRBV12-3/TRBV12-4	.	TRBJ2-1	TGTGCCAGCAGGCGGACAGGAGAGCAGTTCTTC	CASRRTGEQFF
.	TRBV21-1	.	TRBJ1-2	TGTGCCAGCAGCAAAGTAGACAGGGGGGGCTACACCTTC	CASSKVDRGGYTF
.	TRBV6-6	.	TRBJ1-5	TGTGCCAGCAGGGTGCAATCAGGTAACTCGCCCCAGCATTTT	CASRVQSGNSPQHF
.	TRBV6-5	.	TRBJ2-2	TGTGCCAGCAGTTACCAGGAGCCCGGGGAGCTGTTTTTT	CASSYQEPGELFF
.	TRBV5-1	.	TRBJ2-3	TGCGCCAGCTTACCCAGCTCCGGGGATACGCAGTATTTT	CASLPSSGDTQYF
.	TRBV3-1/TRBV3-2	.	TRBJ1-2	TGTGCCAGCAGCCAAGGAACGGGACCTCCTAACTATGGCTACACCTTC	CASSQGTGPPNYGYTF
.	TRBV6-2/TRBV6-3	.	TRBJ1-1	TGTGCCAGCAGTTACTCGGGGCAGGCTATGAACACTGAAGCTTTCTTT	CASSYSGQAMNTEAFF
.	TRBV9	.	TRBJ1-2	TGTGCCAGCAGCCCTCGGGGGGGGGCTAACTATGGCTACACCTTC	CASSPRGGANYGYTF
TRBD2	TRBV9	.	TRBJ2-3	TGTGCCAGCAGCACGGGACTAGCGGGGGGTATCACAGATACGCAGTATTTT	CASSTGLAGGITDTQYF
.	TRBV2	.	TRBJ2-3	TGTGCCAGCAGTAAGACGAGAGATACGCAGTATTTT	CASSKTRDTQYF
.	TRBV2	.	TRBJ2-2	TGTGCCAGCAGTTTAGACAGCCCTGACACCGGGGAGCTGTTTTTT	CASSLDSPDTGELFF
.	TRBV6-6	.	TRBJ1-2	TGTGCCAGCATACGGGACTCCGGACCCTATGGCTACACCTTC	CASIRDSGPYGYTF
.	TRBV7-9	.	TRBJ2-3	TGTGCCAGCAGCTTATTCTCCTCGCTGGATACGCAGTATTTT	CASSLFSSLDTQYF
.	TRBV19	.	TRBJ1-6	TGTGCCAGTAGTATAACCTGGCAGGGGCTTTCACCCCTCCACTTT	CASSITWQGLSPLHF
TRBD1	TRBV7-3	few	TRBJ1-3	TGTGCCAGCAGCCCCTCGACAGGGGGAAACACCATATATTTT	CASSPSTGGNTIYF
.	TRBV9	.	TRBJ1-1	TGTGCCAGCAGCGTAGGGGGCAGCAACACTGAAGCTTTCTTT	CASSVGGSNTEAFF
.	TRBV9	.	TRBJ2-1	TGTGCCAGCAGCGGGGGGGTCTCACCCTACCAAAACAATGAGCAGTTCTTC	CASSGGVSPYQNNEQFF
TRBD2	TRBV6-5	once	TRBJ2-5	TGTGCCAGCACAAAACAGCGGGGGAGTGTGGAGACCCAGTACTTC	CASTKQRGSVETQYF
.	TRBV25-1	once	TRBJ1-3	TGTGCCAGCAGTGAGGGCGGGAGCTCTGGAAACACCATATATTTT	CASSEGGSSGNTIYF
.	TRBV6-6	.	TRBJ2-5	TGTGCCAGCAGTTACTCTGGGGGGCAGGTGACCCAGTACTTC	CASSYSGGQVTQYF
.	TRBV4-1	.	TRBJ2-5	TGCGCCAGCAGCCAAGATTTAGACGTAAGCCCCCAGTACTTC	CASSQDLDVSPQYF
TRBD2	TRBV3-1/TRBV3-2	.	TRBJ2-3	TGTGCCAGCAGCCAAGATCTTGTAGTGGGGGGGAGCACAGATACGCAGTATTTT	CASSQDLVVGGSTDTQYF
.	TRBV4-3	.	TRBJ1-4	TGCGCCAGCAGCCGATACCGGGACATTAATGAAAAACTGTTTTTT	CASSRYRDINEKLFF
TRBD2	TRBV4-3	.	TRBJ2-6	TGCGCCAGCAGCCAAGCAGGGCAAGGGAGGGAATCTGGGGCCAACGTCCTGACTTTC	CASSQAGQGRESGANVLTF
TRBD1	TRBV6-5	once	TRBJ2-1	TGTGCCAGCAGTTCGCGGGACAGGGATTTTGAGCAGTTCTTC	CASSSRDRDFEQFF
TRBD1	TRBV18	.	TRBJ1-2	TGTGCCAGCTCCCCGGTGGACAGGGGAATCTATGGCTACACCTTC	CASSPVDRGIYGYTF
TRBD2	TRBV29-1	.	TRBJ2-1	TGCAGCGTTAGGCGGGGGGGCAAGAATGAGCAGTTCTTC	CSVRRGGKNEQFF
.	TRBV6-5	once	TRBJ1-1	TGTGCCAGCAGCCCCGCTACCGCGGGGAACACTGAAGCTTTCTTT	CASSPATAGNTEAFF
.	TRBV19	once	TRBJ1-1	TGTGCCAGTAGTATCCCACCCCTCCGAGGGGATGAAGCTTTCTTT	CASSIPPLRGDEAFF